The T cell receptor (beta chain) described here comes from a study of blood T cell repertoires in COVID-19. The protocol was immunoSEQ multiplex PCR, while the TCRdb copy is restricted to in-frame clones and leaves out a portion. The sample lists 150,000 or so clones; about 90% were seen once. The germline V gene has CDR1 MNHEY and CDR2 SVGAGI. Trimming removed 7 bases from V and 2 bases from J; junction bases left unmatched: 4. The CDR3 is 15 amino acids. This receptor was taken from a man older than 75 with acute or convalescent COVID-19. The J gene is TRBJ2-1, the V gene TRBV6-5; 11 nucleotides align to TRBD1. The sequenced material came from peripheral blood. The CDR3 protein is CASTEGQGAYNEQFF. The CDR3, as DNA: TGTGCCAGCACCGAGGGACAGGGGGCCTACAATGAGCAGTTCTTC.